The T cell receptor beta chain described here comes from a study of blood T cell repertoires in COVID-19. Looking at the study overall: The United States, Italy and Spain were the sources of the acute and convalescent COVID-19 samples. Sources were T cells, B-cell-depleted T cells, or PBMCs; the material itself was cDNA or gDNA.

The CDR3 contains 15 residues. Trimming left V 9 bases short and J 5 bases short, with 22 bases between. Germline loops: CDR1 LNHDA, CDR2 SQIVND (reference sequence). In the authors' workflow: Reference gene primer amplification gave nucleated cell count estimates. Only in-frame clones appear in the TCRdb table, and some are missing; sequencing was by immunoSEQ multiplex PCR. V and J calls and clone size are those listed in that table; D and trimming were worked out from the DNA. The sample has roughly 77,000 clones, approximately 88% seen once. This chain links TRBV19 with TRBJ1-1; perhaps TRBD1 as D (6 bases). Material for sequencing was peripheral blood. The receptor was isolated from a human donor in a cohort sampled during active COVID-19. This CDR3 is CASHTFPGARTEAFF. The CDR3 nucleotides are TGTGCCAGCCATACCTTTCCAGGGGCGCGAACTGAAGCTTTCTTT.